This T cell receptor beta chain comes out of a study of blood T cell repertoires in COVID-19. Study as a whole: Samples taken during acute and convalescent COVID-19 were collected in the United States, Italy and Spain.

The germline gives CDR1 SGDLS, CDR2 YYNGEE. With 0 bases clipped from V and 1 base from J, the junction kept 1 base outside the gene matches. The CDR3 sequence is 15 residues long. In the source study's methods: Estimation of nucleated cell counts was performed using reference gene primer amplification. Here immunoSEQ multiplex PCR was the method, and the copy in TCRdb shows in-frame clones only, minus some. The D gene and trimming were derived from the DNA, and the V and J assignments and clone size from that table. The sample lists approximately 190,000 clones, around 83% occurring once. Participants reported their clinical history, and cohort assignment relied on those reports. Individuals in the exposed group had encountered a COVID-19 case within 2 weeks preceding study entry.

The chain couples TRBV9 to TRBJ1-1, with TRBD1 matching over 9 bases. The source is a young woman who had been exposed to COVID-19. The material sequenced was PBMCs or T cells enriched from blood (not recorded which). The CDR3 spells CASSVVDRGNTEAFF. CDR3 nucleotide sequence: TGTGCCAGCAGCGTAGTGGACAGGGGGAACACTGAAGCTTTCTTT.